These T cell receptor beta chains were read from a single sample in a study of technical replicates of blood from several donors. Sequencing was performed with immunoSEQ multiplex PCR; in TCRdb, only in-frame clones are kept and a portion is missing. Among over 65,000 clones listed, around 97% were seen once. Sequencing was done on a sample of T cells isolated from PBMCs. The receptors come from a human donor in good health. CDR3s include the opening cysteine and the closing phenylalanine or tryptophan. Each record gives: D gene, J gene, clone size, V gene, CDR3 protein, CDR3 DNA. D genes are given only for firm matches. Only some rows state a clone size, as once, few, many or a class for expanded clones.

>.|TRBJ2-1|.|TRBV6-5
CASSYSPGSNEQFF
TGTGCCAGCAGTTACTCCCCCGGGAGCAATGAGCAGTTCTTC
>.|TRBJ1-1|.|TRBV6-5
CASSLDGVNTEAFF
TGTGCCAGCAGTTTAGACGGGGTGAACACTGAAGCTTTCTTT
>TRBD2|TRBJ2-6|.|TRBV27
CASRASGSFTGANVLTF
TGTGCCAGCCGGGCTAGCGGGAGCTTTACTGGGGCCAACGTCCTGACTTTC
>.|TRBJ2-3|.|TRBV5-1
CASSLEIDRIDTQYF
TGCGCCAGCAGCTTGGAAATCGACAGAATTGATACGCAGTATTTT
>TRBD1|TRBJ1-4|.|TRBV27
CASGNRGHEGEKLFF
TGTGCCAGCGGAAACAGGGGGCACGAAGGAGAAAAACTGTTTTTT
>TRBD2|TRBJ2-7|.|TRBV19
CASSNLAGETYEQYF
TGTGCCAGTAGTAACCTAGCGGGAGAGACCTACGAGCAGTACTTC
>TRBD2|TRBJ2-7|.|TRBV28
CASSSSSGSGSYEQYF
TGTGCCAGCAGTTCATCTAGCGGGAGTGGGTCCTACGAGCAGTACTTC
>TRBD2|TRBJ2-1|.|TRBV4-2
CASSVVAGEQFF
TGTGCCAGCAGCGTCGTAGCGGGAGAGCAGTTCTTC
>.|TRBJ2-1|.|TRBV29-1
CSVAGLPDNEQFF
TGCAGCGTTGCAGGACTGCCGGACAATGAGCAGTTCTTC
>TRBD2|TRBJ2-7|.|TRBV6-5
CASNRLAGGRYEQYF
TGTGCCAGCAACCGACTAGCGGGAGGGCGCTACGAGCAGTACTTC
>.|TRBJ1-4|.|TRBV18
CASSPPTGYNEKLFF
TGTGCCAGCTCACCCCCCACAGGGTATAATGAAAAACTGTTTTTT
>TRBD1|TRBJ2-7|.|TRBV29-1
CSVGEGTGGSIYEQYF
TGCAGCGTGGGGGAAGGGACAGGGGGCAGTATTTACGAGCAGTACTTC
>TRBD2|TRBJ2-2|once|TRBV6-4
CASKLAGGLPNTGELFF
TGTGCCAGTAAACTAGCGGGGGGCCTACCGAACACCGGGGAGCTGTTTTTT